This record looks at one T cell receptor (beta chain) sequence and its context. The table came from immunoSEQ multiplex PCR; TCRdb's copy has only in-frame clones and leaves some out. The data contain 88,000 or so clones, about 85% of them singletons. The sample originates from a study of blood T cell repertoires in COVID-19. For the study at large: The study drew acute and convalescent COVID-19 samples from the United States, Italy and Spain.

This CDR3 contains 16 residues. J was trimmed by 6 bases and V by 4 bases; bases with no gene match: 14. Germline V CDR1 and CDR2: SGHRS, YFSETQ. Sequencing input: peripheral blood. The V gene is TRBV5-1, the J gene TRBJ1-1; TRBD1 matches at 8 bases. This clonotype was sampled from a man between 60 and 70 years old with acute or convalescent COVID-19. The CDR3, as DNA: TGCGCCAGCAGCCCGCAGGGGGCGCCGGTAGACTCTGAAGCTTTCTTT. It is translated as CASSPQGAPVDSEAFF.